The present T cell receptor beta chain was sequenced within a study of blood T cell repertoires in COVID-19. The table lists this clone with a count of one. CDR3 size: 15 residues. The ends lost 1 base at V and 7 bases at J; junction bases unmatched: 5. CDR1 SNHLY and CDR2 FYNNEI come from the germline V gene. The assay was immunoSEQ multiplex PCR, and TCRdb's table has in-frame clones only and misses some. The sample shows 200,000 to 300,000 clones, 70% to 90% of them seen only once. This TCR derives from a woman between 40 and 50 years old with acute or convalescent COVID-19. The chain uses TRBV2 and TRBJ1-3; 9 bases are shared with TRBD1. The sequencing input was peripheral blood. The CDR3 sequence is CASSEEQGAGNTIYF. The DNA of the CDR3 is TGTGCCAGCAGTGAAGAACAGGGGGCCGGGAACACCATATATTTT.